Each of the 26 T cell receptor beta chains below was sequenced from the same sample in a study of T-cell memory formation after mild COVID-19 (dated by TCRdb to the early 2020s). Library method: 5' RACE. The sequencer was an Illumina NovaSeq 6000. Using fastp at Q25 and MiXCR, TCRdb reprocessed the public reads and kept productive beta chains. Every entry covers one CDR3 protein and lists the most common genes and DNA from its rows. This sample lists roughly 160,000 distinct CDR3 sequences; roughly 13% were detected once. The ten most abundant clones make up approximately 3.6% of the sample. Sequences were obtained from PBMCs or a T cell subset sorted from them (not recorded which). Receptors originate from a man between 18 and 35 years old who had mild COVID-19 (a few samples of this study predate the infection). The sample titles of this study are shuffled in the database, so cell type and time point are left out; the donor was told from shared clones.

This clonotype showed up just a few times. The chain uses TRBV20-1 and TRBJ2-5, with 10 bases matching TRBD2. The CDR3 runs 14 residues. CDR1 is DFQATT and CDR2 is SNEGSKA in the germline V gene (reference sequence). Germline trimming cut 6 bases from V and 7 bases from J; bases unmatched to any gene: 11. CDR3 sequence reads: CSAPPLAGERTQYF. As DNA, the CDR3 is TGCAGTGCCCCTCCCCTAGCGGGGGAGCGGACCCAGTACTTC.

The gene calls are TRBV7-8 and TRBJ2-1, with 7 positions matching TRBD1. The CDR3 length is 12 residues. V shed 5 bases and J 8 bases; nucleotides not matched to a gene: 3. The germline gives CDR1 SGHVS, CDR2 FQNEAQ. The CDR3 spells CASSADRDEQFF. The CDR3 DNA reads TGTGCCAGCAGCGCCGACAGGGATGAGCAGTTCTTC. Full variable domain (rest looked up from reference TRBV7-8 and TRBJ2-1): GAGVSQSPRYKVAKRGQDVALRCDPISGHVSLFWYQQALGQGPEFLTYFQNEAQLDKSGLPSDRFFAERPEGSVSTLKIQRTQQEDSAVYLCASSADRDEQFFGPGTRLTVL.

J is TRBJ2-5 and V is TRBV7-2, with a possible D match to TRBD2 (6 bases). CDR1 is SGHTA, CDR2 FQGNSA, per germline. The CDR3 loop spans 14 amino acids. Trimming stripped 5 bases from V and 4 bases from J, with 14 bases between. The CDR3 region is CASSPPAGRETQYF. In nucleotides, the CDR3 is TGTGCCAGCAGCCCCCCCGCGGGGCGAGAGACCCAGTACTTC.

This clonotype was detected only a few times. J is TRBJ2-5 and V is TRBV18; D is undetermined. The V and J ends lost 2 bases and 4 bases respectively, with 14 bases between them. Germline CDR1 is KGHSH and CDR2 is LQKENI. The CDR3 contains 15 residues. CDR3 sequence (DNA): TGTGCCAGCTCACCAAGGATTGTCGATGGAGAGACCCAGTACTTC. Its protein is CASSPRIVDGETQYF.

This sequence joins TRBV20-1 and TRBJ1-2, with a tentative D call TRBD1 (5 bases). The length of the CDR3 is 14 residues. Germline-derived CDR1 and CDR2 are DFQATT and SNEGSKA (reference sequence). Trimming stripped 3 bases from V and 2 bases from J, with 13 bases between. The CDR3 reads CSASAGSANYGYTF. CDR3 nucleotide sequence: TGCAGTGCTAGCGCAGGGAGTGCAAACTATGGCTACACCTTC.

This clonotype was seen at least ten times. V and J are TRBV10-3 and TRBJ2-7; a weak D match, TRBD2 (6 bases). CDR3 length: 11 amino acids. Germline lookup yields CDR1 ENHRY and CDR2 SYGVKD. The V and J ends lost 10 bases and 3 bases respectively, with 10 bases between them. The CDR3 protein is CATRDFYEQYV. The CDR3 nucleotides read TGTGCCACGAGGGACTTCTACGAGCAGTACGTC.

The rearrangement uses TRBV7-2 and TRBJ1-2, with D tentatively TRBD1 (5 bases). Trimming left V 6 bases short and J 5 bases short, with 22 bases between. The CDR3 is 16 residues long. Per germline, CDR1 SGHTA and CDR2 FQGNSA. This chain's CDR3 is CASSEHRWEGLYGYTF. The CDR3, as DNA: TGTGCCAGCAGTGAGCACAGGTGGGAGGGCTTATATGGCTACACCTTC.

This clonotype turned up a few times. The chain uses TRBV6-6 and TRBJ2-2; no definite D call. V gave up 1 base and J gave up 6 bases, with 3 bases separating them. The CDR3 runs 12 residues. In germline, CDR1 is MNHNY, CDR2 SVGAGI (reference sequence). The CDR3 loop is CASSYLAGELFF. CDR3 in DNA: TGTGCCAGCAGTTACTTGGCCGGGGAGCTGTTTTTT.

This clonotype came up a few times. The chain couples TRBV12-3 or TRBV12-4 to TRBJ2-1; D call uncertain. The CDR3 runs 17 residues. The V end lost 3 bases, the J end lost 0 bases, and 15 bases lay between the germline ends. The CDR3 protein is CASSFPATTYSYNEQFF. The CDR3 nucleotides read TGTGCCAGCAGTTTTCCGGCTACTACTTACTCCTACAATGAGCAGTTCTTC.

This chain uses TRBV7-9 with TRBJ1-1; D is unclear. The germline gives CDR1 SEHNR, CDR2 FQNEAQ (reference sequence). Trimming shortened V by 2 bases and J by 7 bases, and 14 bases separated the two germline ends. This CDR3 is built from 14 residues. CDR3 sequence (DNA): TGTGCCAGCAGCTTACAAGGGAAAGGAGGTGAAGCTTTCTTT. This translates into CASSLQGKGGEAFF.

The gene calls are TRBV11-2 and TRBJ2-7; D tentatively reads TRBD1 or TRBD2 (5 bases each). Trimming took 5 bases from V and 6 from J, leaving 14 bases between them. The CDR3 has 13 residues. CDR1 and CDR2 (germline): SGHAT, FQNNGV. CDR3 loop: CASSRIGGFEQYF. Written as DNA, the CDR3 is TGTGCCAGCAGCCGTATTGGGGGTTTCGAGCAGTACTTC.

This sequence joins TRBV5-4 and TRBJ2-3; 9 nucleotides line up with TRBD2. V shed 3 bases, J shed 0 bases, and the junction held 2 bases outside the gene matches. The CDR3 covers 15 residues. From germline, CDR1 is SGHNT and CDR2 YYREEE (reference sequence). The CDR3 region is CASSSSGESTDTQYF. The CDR3 bases are TGTGCCAGCAGCTCTAGCGGGGAAAGCACAGATACGCAGTATTTT.

The rearrangement joins TRBV2 to TRBJ2-4, with 14 bases aligning to TRBD2. Germline V gene sequence: CDR1 SNHLY, CDR2 FYNNEI. J gave up 7 bases and V 5 bases, and 4 bases lay outside the gene matches. The CDR3 spans 15 residues. For the CDR3, the DNA is TGTGCCAGCAGTAGGACTAGCGGGGGGACGAACATTCAGTACTTC. Translation gives CASSRTSGGTNIQYF. Using reference TRBV2 and TRBJ2-4 for the parts outside the CDR3, the full variable domain is EPEVTQTPSHQVTQMGQEVILRCVPISNHLYFYWYRQILGQKVEFLVSFYNNEISEKSEIFDDQFSVERPDGSNFTLKIRSTKLEDSAMYFCASSRTSGGTNIQYFGAGTRLSVL.

This clonotype was picked up a small number of times. The chain carries TRBV20-1 and TRBJ2-5; 8 bases are shared with TRBD2. The germline V gene encodes CDR1 DFQATT and CDR2 SNEGSKA (reference sequence). This CDR3 region has 15 residues. The junction had 11 bases not matched to a gene; V was cut back by 5 bases and J by 3 bases. CDR3 region: CSARRPGGGKETQYF. In DNA, the CDR3 is TGCAGTGCTCGGCGACCCGGGGGGGGGAAAGAGACCCAGTACTTC.

This CDR3 reads CASMRESNQPQHF. As DNA, the CDR3 is TGTGCCAGCATGAGGGAAAGCAATCAGCCCCAGCATTTT. The rearrangement uses TRBV2 and TRBJ1-5; D remains unclear. The CDR3 has 13 residues. V was trimmed by 7 bases and J by 1 base, leaving 8 bases between them. Per the germline V gene, CDR1 is SNHLY and CDR2 is FYNNEI.

This clonotype was seen ten or more times. The chain joins TRBV4-3 to TRBJ2-3; D uncertain. Per germline, CDR1 LGHNA and CDR2 YSLEER. CDR3 length equals 12 residues. Trimming removed 1 base at V and 7 bases at J, with 6 bases between. Here the CDR3 DNA reads TGCGCCAGCAGCCAAGGACCATATACGCAGTATTTT. As protein: CASSQGPYTQYF.

V usage is TRBV5-1 and J usage is TRBJ1-2; 8 bases line up with TRBD1. CDR3 length equals 15 residues. V trimming: 1 base; J trimming: 7 bases; junction bases outside the gene matches: 9. Germline CDR1 is SGHRS and CDR2 is YFSETQ. The CDR3 DNA reads as TGCGCCAGCAGCTTGTCGTCCGGACAGGGTATTGGCTACACCTTC. As protein: CASSLSSGQGIGYTF.

The chain carries TRBV9 and TRBJ1-1; the D gene is possibly TRBD1 (6 bases). CDR3 length: 14 residues. V lost 4 bases, J lost 5 bases, and 15 bases lay in between. The germline CDR1 and CDR2 sequences are SGDLS and YYNGEE. This CDR3 is CASSRGGRVTEAFF. The CDR3 nucleotides are TGTGCCAGCAGCAGGGGGGGCAGGGTTACTGAAGCTTTCTTT.

The chain links TRBV4-2 to TRBJ2-1, with 12 bases aligning to TRBD2. Germline loops: CDR1 LGHNA, CDR2 YNFKEQ. With 4 bases clipped from V and 8 bases from J, the junction kept 3 bases outside the gene matches. The CDR3 length is 14 residues. CDR3 region: CASSPSGGVDEQFF. The DNA of the CDR3 is TGTGCCAGCAGCCCTAGCGGGGGGGTCGATGAGCAGTTCTTC.

The chain is built from TRBV7-2 and TRBJ2-1; TRBD2 matches at 9 bases. The CDR3 is 16 amino acids. V dropped 1 base and J dropped 7; count of bases not matched to a gene: 8. From germline, CDR1 is SGHTA and CDR2 FQGNSA. The CDR3 nucleotides are TGTGCCAGCAGCTTAGTGGGCGGGAGGGCCCAGAATGAGCAGTTCTTC. This gives the protein CASSLVGGRAQNEQFF.

At least ten counts were recorded for this clonotype. This chain links TRBV4-1 with TRBJ2-7; D is ambiguous. The germline gives CDR1 MGHRA, CDR2 YSYEKL. This CDR3 is 16 amino acids long. The V gene lost 0 bases and the J gene lost 3 bases, with 15 bases spanning the gap. The CDR3 DNA sequence: TGCGCCAGCAGCCAAGAAGTCGGCATCCGATACTACGAGCAGTACTTC. It specifies CASSQEVGIRYYEQYF.

This clonotype was seen many times. Written as DNA, the CDR3 is TGCGCCAGCAGTGGTGCGGGTGAGCAGTTCTTC. Translating it yields CASSGAGEQFF. The chain combines TRBV10-1 with TRBJ2-1, with D perhaps TRBD2 (5 bases). The CDR3 runs to 11 residues. Germline-derived CDR1 and CDR2 are WNHNN and SYGVQD (reference sequence). The ends were cut back, 4 bases at V and 9 bases at J, with 7 bases in the middle.

This clonotype was found a few times. V is TRBV7-2 and J is TRBJ1-4, with D unresolved. Germline V gene data show CDR1 as SGHTA and CDR2 as FQGNSA. The CDR3 contains 18 residues. V was trimmed by 4 bases and J by 0 bases, leaving 18 bases between them. The CDR3 DNA sequence: TGTGCCAGCAGCTGGCAGACGGATCTGCGCCCAACTAATGAAAAACTGTTTTTT. Translated, it gives CASSWQTDLRPTNEKLFF. The whole variable domain, filled in from reference TRBV7-2 and TRBJ1-4, reads GAGVSQSPSNKVTEKGKDVELRCDPISGHTALYWYRQSLGQGLEFLIYFQGNSAPDKSGLPSDRFSAERTGGSVSTLTIQRTQQEDSAVYLCASSWQTDLRPTNEKLFFGSGTQLSVL.

V gene TRBV12-3 or TRBV12-4 combines with J gene TRBJ1-1; possibly TRBD1 for D (5 bases). The germline V and J ends were trimmed by 2 bases and 0 bases, with 7 bases remaining between them. This CDR3 has 14 amino acids. CDR3 DNA: TGTGCCAGCAGTTTAAGGGGCGTGAACACTGAAGCTTTCTTT. Amino acid sequence: CASSLRGVNTEAFF.

V gene TRBV5-1 combines with J gene TRBJ2-5; perhaps TRBD2 as D (6 bases). There are 15 residues in the CDR3. Germline CDR1 reads SGHRS; CDR2 reads YFSETQ. V was trimmed by 0 bases and J by 4 bases, leaving 13 bases between them. CDR3 residues: CASSLVGGGGETQYF. The CDR3 coding sequence is TGCGCCAGCAGCTTGGTTGGGGGAGGAGGAGAGACCCAGTACTTC.

This clonotype was detected ten times or more. This rearrangement joins TRBV20-1 to TRBJ2-1; TRBD2 agrees at 9 bases. Germline CDR1 is DFQATT and CDR2 is SNEGSKA (reference sequence). The CDR3 is 14 residues long. J gave up 9 bases and V 6 bases, and 12 bases lay outside the gene matches. CDR3 region: CSAPPRTSDAEQFF. The CDR3 DNA reads TGCAGTGCCCCTCCGAGGACTAGCGATGCTGAGCAGTTCTTC.